This T cell receptor beta chain comes out of a study of cytomegalovirus exposure and HLA in healthy donors (TCRdb year 2017). The study in broad terms: According to an earlier analysis of a few hundred of the donors, some 180 million T cells yielded some 110 million unique TCR beta sequences and about 280 Gb of sequence data. The study combined high-throughput TCR immunosequencing, statistical association of individual TCRs with disease status, and machine learning to predict cytomegalovirus infection status. Across about 380 genotyped donors of the cohort, an average of about 250,000 unique TCR beta nucleotide sequences per donor were sequenced, and 15% to 20% of those sequences were non-productive. An earlier analysis of fewer than 750 of the donors used high-throughput TCR beta sequencing to judge whether each TCR beta V gene segment behaved as functional or pseudogenic. All discovery cohort repertoires had been generated on a single sequencing platform. Donor age, sex, ethnicity and CMV serostatus were collected together with the repertoire data. Besides the first cohort of approximately 670 subjects, a separate validation cohort made up of some 110 different subjects was used. In the later analysis, no new phenotypic data were used to find candidate immune exposures; instead, reliance was placed on TCR beta sequences and their occurrence across donors. Because of strong linkage in the cohort, 4 to 6 DR-DQ haplotypes were treated as single units for association and clustering. The aim of the study was to test whether cataloging public T cell receptors could identify signatures of past pathogen exposure. A later analysis re-examined previously published TCR beta repertoires from more than 650 donors and added high-resolution HLA genotyping to investigate patterns of TCR occurrence. The T cell repertoires of 666 subjects were profiled by immunosequencing and related to cytomegalovirus serostatus. Among the roughly 400 genotyped donors, around 81% belonged to the genetic ancestry cluster associated with self-reported Caucasian donors. Both class I and class II loci were covered by HLA typing, at four-digit resolution. Typing coverage varied by locus: roughly 629-640 donors for A, B, C, DRB1 and DQB1; roughly 500 for DQA1; more than 600 for DPA1; around 450 for DPB1. A later genetic analysis used genome-wide SNP genotypes for about three fifths of the 666 donors, treating that subset as a discovery cohort. An early release covering just under 650 HLA-typed donors comprised approximately 300 gigabases of sequencing data and around 80 million unique TCR sequences. The investigation overall reported the following: The study listed 150 to 200 TCR beta chains as associated with cytomegalovirus. For the cohort, immune exposure information was limited to CMV serostatus. An association between a missense DCLRE1C variant and V-gene and J-gene trimming of TCR beta chains was found in a later genetic analysis and replicated in an independent cohort. Some IMGT-functional V segments, including TRBV6-2 and TRBV6-3, could not be told apart with the 87-base-pair reads, so those segments were excluded. In a later analysis, several top co-occurrence clusters were reported to appear linked to parvovirus B19, influenza, CMV and Epstein-Barr virus. It was suggested by the authors that the approach could potentially be generalized to other disease states and immunological phenotypes. According to a later analysis, TCR association rates differed among HLA loci, with DRB1 alleles showing the most associated TCRs and HLA-C alleles showing the fewest. In a later analysis, HLA-associated TCR beta chains were found to be more clonally expanded and to have lower generation probabilities than equally common non-associated chains. A further reported finding was that TCR beta sequences accurately predicted the HLA-A and HLA-B alleles for most subjects in the first cohort. A cluster of highly shared sequence variants was judged likely to be a technical artifact of the sequencing pipeline. Roughly uniform sequencing depth across donors was assumed in presence/absence analyses, although this assumption may not hold. Across donors, most TCR sequences were observed very rarely, whereas some public TCRs were present in many individuals. A later genetic analysis reported fewer N-insertions in productive TCRs among donors in an Asian-associated ancestry cluster than the roughly 700-donor mean. In an earlier analysis of around 600 of the donors, most TCR beta V segments were observed in productive rearrangements about 87% or about 30% of the time, broadly matching IMGT annotations. The cohort was sequenced for TCR beta chains only, and without alpha or paired-chain data the features that could be detected were limited. Because HLA typing was missing for some donors at each locus, association tests included only the typed subset. A few of the identified cytomegalovirus-associated TCR beta chains were confirmed in vitro to be specific for cytomegalovirus antigens. Because counts were too low, around 18 rarely observed V segments, including chromosome 9 orphons, were left out of the earlier analysis of about 620 of the donors. A later analysis found that most CMV-associated TCR beta chains appeared HLA-restricted, with HLA associations seemingly driven largely by CMV exposure. Cytomegalovirus status was reported to be diagnosed by the classifier with high specificity and sensitivity in both the original and validation cohorts. A later analysis associated 16,951 TCR beta sequences with specific HLA alleles at a false discovery rate of 0.05. Strong co-occurrence of HLA alleles, especially DR and DQ, made assigning TCR associations to individual alleles difficult. Correlated functional status among segregating V segments might reflect linkage disequilibrium, but an unknown experimental factor could not be ruled out.

The CDR3 sequence holds 13 residues, the cysteine and phenylalanine included. The only DNA kept is the CDR3, 39 bases in frame from the first base. The germline V gene sets CDR1 to KGHSH and CDR2 to LQKENI. Relative to germline, V is 3 bases shorter and J is 5 bases shorter, with 8 bases between their ends. Worth noting for this clone: The target of this receptor is not known. Qualities for individual bases were not recorded, and no much larger clone is one base off.

The library was produced with the immunoSEQ multiplex PCR assay. A mixture of 60 forward primers for TCR Vbeta segments and 13 reverse primers for TCR Jbeta segments was used in the multiplex PCR. The CDR3 region of rearranged TCR beta genes was amplified from genomic DNA with a multiplex PCR assay. On the Illumina HiSeq System, the amplified TCR beta libraries were sequenced as 87-base-pair reads. Under the source paper's analysis protocol: A later analysis tallied around 87 million unique TCR beta chains across the 600 to 700 repertoires, and around 9.9 million of those chains were shared by two or more donors. A nearest-neighbor algorithm error-corrected the raw reads and collapsed the reads into unique sequences, merging closely related sequences to remove PCR and sequencing errors. To assign V, D and J gene segments, CDR3 sequences were aligned to IMGT reference sequences. Each retained sequence needed at least a six-nucleotide match to both a V gene segment and a J gene segment. A rearrangement was called productive if the CDR3 had no stop codons and remained in frame with V and J, and every other rearrangement was called non-productive. Following IMGT convention, CDR3 was defined as the stretch from the second conserved V-encoded cysteine to the conserved J-encoded phenylalanine. In an earlier analysis of just under 600 of the donors, sequences lacking an unambiguous match to a single V gene segment were excluded. In an earlier analysis of 587 of the donors, a V segment was called functional when productive rearrangements were above 56.7%, and segregating when the standard deviation between donors exceeded 5%. To diagnose cytomegalovirus status from the catalog of TCR beta chain sequences, a statistical classification framework was built. In a later analysis, TCR nucleotide sequences were compared against IMGT/GENE-DB human TR gene sequences so that V and J genes could be assigned. The TCRdist pipeline was used in a later analysis to assign CDR3 sequences and most-parsimonious VDJ recombination scenarios. In a later analysis, every TCR beta chain was defined by the combination of its CDR3 amino acid sequence and its V-gene family, and reads without a unique V-gene family were dropped. To address suspected cross-contamination and a sequencing artifact, a later analysis removed a few hundred highly shared, low-generation-probability nucleotide sequences. In a later analysis, a clonal expansion index was calculated for each public chain from normalized within-repertoire ranks of inferred template counts. Generation probabilities in a later analysis came from a VDJ recombination model fitted to out-of-frame rearrangements, and those results were checked against IGoR. In a later analysis, hypergeometric tests were used to score TCR-TCR, TCR-HLA and TCR-CMV co-occurrence, with a repertoire-size bias correction applied to TCR pairs. A later analysis estimated false discovery rates by permuting HLA or CMV assignments 20 times. In a later analysis, co-occurring TCRs were grouped using DBSCAN, with TCRdist sequence similarity added in when clustering inside HLA-allele-positive subsets. Co-occurrence clustering excluded repertoires with fewer than 30,000 or more than 120,000 public chains, plus five with anomalous nucleotide sharing. In TCRdb, the immuneACCESS table is reduced to in-frame sequences with V and J assigned. These tables do not hold every clone; where another copy was compared, an unresolved V gene accounts for under half, and the others remain unexplained. V, J and clone size are taken as reported in that table, and D and trimming were inferred from the DNA itself. The sample contains 150,000 to 200,000 clones, 65% to 75% of them found a single time. Jointly, the top ten make up roughly 1.6% of the sample.

The cohort comprised some 680 healthy bone marrow donors. All cohort members were sampled while nominally healthy, although unrecorded immune exposures were likely present. The donor was CMV seronegative and was included in the group of approximately 350 seronegative cohort members. A peripheral blood sample was provided by each donor, and peripheral blood mononuclear cells were used for TCR beta sequencing. Genomic DNA was extracted from the blood cell samples with the Qiagen DNeasy Blood Extraction Kit. The sequence came from a girl aged 5-17 years in good health and CMV-seronegative. Sequencing used PBMCs. The chain is encoded by TRBV18 joined to TRBJ1-5, with no D gene named confidently. The DNA is as follows: TGTGCCAGCTCACCCATATTAGATCAGCCCCAGCATTTT. Its coded protein is CASSPILDQPQHF.